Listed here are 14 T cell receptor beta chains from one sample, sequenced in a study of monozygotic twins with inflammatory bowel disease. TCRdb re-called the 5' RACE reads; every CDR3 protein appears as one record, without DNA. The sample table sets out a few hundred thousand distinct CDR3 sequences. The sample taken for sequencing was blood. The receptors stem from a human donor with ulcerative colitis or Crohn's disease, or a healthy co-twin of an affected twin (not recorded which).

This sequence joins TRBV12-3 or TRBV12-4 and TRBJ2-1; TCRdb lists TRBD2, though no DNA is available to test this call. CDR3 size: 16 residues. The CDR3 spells CASSSLTSGARSEQFF.

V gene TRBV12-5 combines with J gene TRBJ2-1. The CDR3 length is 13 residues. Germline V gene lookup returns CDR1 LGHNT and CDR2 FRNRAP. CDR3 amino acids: CASGLTEYNEQFF.

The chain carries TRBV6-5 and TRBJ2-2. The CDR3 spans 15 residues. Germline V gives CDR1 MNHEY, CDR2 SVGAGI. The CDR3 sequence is CASSYSYTNTGELFF.

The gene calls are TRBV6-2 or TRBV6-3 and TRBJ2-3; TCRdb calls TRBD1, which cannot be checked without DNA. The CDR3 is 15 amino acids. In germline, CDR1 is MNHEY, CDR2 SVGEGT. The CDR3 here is CASIPAGGATDTQYF.

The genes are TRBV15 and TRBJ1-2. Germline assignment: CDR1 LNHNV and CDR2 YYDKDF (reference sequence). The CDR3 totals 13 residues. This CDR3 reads CATSRDSSVGYTF.

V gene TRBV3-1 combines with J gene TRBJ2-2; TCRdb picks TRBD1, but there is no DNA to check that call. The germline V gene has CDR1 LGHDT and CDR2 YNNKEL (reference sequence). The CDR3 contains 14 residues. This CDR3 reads CASSRSTGAGELFF.

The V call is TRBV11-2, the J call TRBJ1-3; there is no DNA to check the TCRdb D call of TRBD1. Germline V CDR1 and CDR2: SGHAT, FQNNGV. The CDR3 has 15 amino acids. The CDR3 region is CASSLNYRGGNTIYF.

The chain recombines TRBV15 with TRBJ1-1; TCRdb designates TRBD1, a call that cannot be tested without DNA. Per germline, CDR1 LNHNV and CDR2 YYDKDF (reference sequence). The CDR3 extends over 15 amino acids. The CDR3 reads CATSTSTGGNTEAFF.

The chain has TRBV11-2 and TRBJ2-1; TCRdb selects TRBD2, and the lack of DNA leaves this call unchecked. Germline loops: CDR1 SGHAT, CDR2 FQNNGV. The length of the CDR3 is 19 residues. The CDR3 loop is CASSLYAPLAGETYNEQFF.

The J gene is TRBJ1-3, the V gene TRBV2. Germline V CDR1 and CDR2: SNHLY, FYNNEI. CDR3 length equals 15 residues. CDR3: CASSEEVTAGNTIYF.

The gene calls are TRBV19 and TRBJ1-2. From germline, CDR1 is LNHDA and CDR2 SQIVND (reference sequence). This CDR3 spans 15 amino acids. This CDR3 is CASSVIRDYHYGYTF.

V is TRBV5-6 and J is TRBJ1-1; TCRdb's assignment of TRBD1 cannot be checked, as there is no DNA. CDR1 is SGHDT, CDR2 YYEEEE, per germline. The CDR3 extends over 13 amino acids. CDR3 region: CASSRTGDTEAFF.

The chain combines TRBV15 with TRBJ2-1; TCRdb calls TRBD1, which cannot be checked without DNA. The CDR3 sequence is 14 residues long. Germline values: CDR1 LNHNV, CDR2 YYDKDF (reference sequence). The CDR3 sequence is CATSPGRRGGEQFF.

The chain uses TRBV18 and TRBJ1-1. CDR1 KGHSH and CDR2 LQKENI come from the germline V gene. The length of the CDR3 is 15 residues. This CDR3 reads CASSPGQQENTEAFF. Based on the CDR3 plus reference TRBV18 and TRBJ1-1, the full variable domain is NAGVMQNPRHLVRRRGQEARLRCSPMKGHSHVYWYRQLPEEGLKFMVYLQKENIIDESGMPKERFSAEFPKEGPSILRIQQVVRGDSAAYFCASSPGQQENTEAFFGQGTRLTVV.